This entry is about one T cell receptor beta chain. The sample comes from a study of graft-versus-host responses after intestinal transplantation. Germline-derived CDR1 and CDR2 are LGHNA and YSLEER. The length of the CDR3 is 15 residues. Researchers processed graft tissue to release intraepithelial and lamina propria lymphocytes. Measured with immunoSEQ multiplex PCR; TCRdb has only the in-frame clones, and not every one. The profile shows about 15,000 clones, around 79% of them singletons. This rearrangement joins TRBV4-3 to TRBJ2-5, with D tentatively TRBD1 or TRBD2 (6 bases each). The assigned J gene may be wrong: the sequence end matches TRBJ2-7 better. The sequence derives from a human patient who received an intestinal transplant, so some T cells may come from the graft donor. The source material was ileum tissue, sampled roughly 490 days after intestinal transplant. CDR3 bases: TGCGCCAGCAGCCAAGAGGGGGGCGTGACCTACGAGCAGTACTTC. This codes for CASSQEGGVTYEQYF.